A selection of T cell receptor beta chains follows, all from one sample in a study of cytomegalovirus exposure and HLA in healthy donors. The protocol was immunoSEQ multiplex PCR, while the TCRdb copy is restricted to in-frame clones and leaves out a portion. The table gives approximately 50,000 clones; the top ten clones make up about 2.5% of it. Material: PBMCs. All receptors derive from a female donor in good health and CMV-seronegative. CDR3s include the opening cysteine and the closing phenylalanine or tryptophan. D genes are given only for firm matches.

v_call,j_call,d_call,cdr3_aa
TRBV7-9,TRBJ2-7,TRBD2,CASSRSGRAYEQYF
TRBV7-9,TRBJ1-3,TRBD1,CASSPNQGALNTIYF
TRBV9,TRBJ1-6,NA,CASSVDPGSSYNSPLHF
TRBV7-8,TRBJ2-5,NA,CASSLRPRGQETQYF
TRBV19,TRBJ1-1,NA,CASSIAGGLGTEAFF
TRBV4-3,TRBJ1-1,TRBD1,CASSQVLGGGQGTEAFF
TRBV20-1,TRBJ2-1,NA,CSASGSNEQFF
TRBV18,TRBJ1-1,TRBD1,CASTQIRDRARGTEAFF
TRBV4-3,TRBJ1-1,NA,CASSQASGRMNTEAFF
TRBV9,TRBJ2-3,TRBD1,CASSPDRGRADTQYF
TRBV6-5,TRBJ2-5,TRBD2,CASSYSGTTETQYF
TRBV5-1,TRBJ1-1,NA,CASSLSSGVTEAFF
TRBV30,TRBJ1-2,NA,CAWRKGEGYTF
TRBV19,TRBJ1-4,TRBD1,CASCRGTDEKLFF
TRBV5-1,TRBJ1-5,NA,CASSPQGLNQPQHF
TRBV5-6,TRBJ1-2,TRBD1,CASSFSGTVHGYTF
TRBV11-3,TRBJ2-1,TRBD1,CASSIGTGISYNEQFF
TRBV9,TRBJ2-2,TRBD2,CASSALAGLNTGELFF
TRBV30,TRBJ2-7,TRBD1,CAWNRGPLAYEQYF
TRBV6-5,TRBJ1-5,TRBD1,CASSRDSYSNQPQHF
TRBV6-4,TRBJ2-3,TRBD2,CASRASGGNTDTQYF
TRBV7-2,TRBJ2-5,NA,CASSPLGSLKGETQYF
TRBV19,TRBJ1-4,TRBD1,CASRSGQGRGEKLFF
TRBV30,TRBJ1-3,NA,CAWSTLGRAGNTIYF
TRBV5-1,TRBJ2-2,TRBD1,CASSLAGTDYTGELFF
TRBV6-1,TRBJ2-7,TRBD1,CASVGQGGPEQYF
TRBV2,TRBJ2-7,TRBD1,CASSERGQISYEQYF
TRBV4-2,TRBJ2-7,NA,CASSLGLTYEQYF
TRBV5-1,TRBJ1-1,NA,CASSLGYGTEAFF
TRBV4-3,TRBJ2-3,TRBD2,CASSQGLGKTDTQYF
TRBV13,TRBJ2-7,TRBD1,CASSLKQGAAYEQYF
TRBV6-5,TRBJ2-7,TRBD1,CASSPGQGSSYEQYF
TRBV7-2,TRBJ1-5,NA,CASSLVPRNGPQHF
TRBV6-6,TRBJ2-4,NA,CASSYPVTAKNIQYF